Below are 21 T cell receptor beta chains sequenced from a single sample in a study of T cell changes during pregnancy in multiple sclerosis. TCRdb's table, derived via immunoSEQ multiplex PCR, lists solely in-frame clones and lacks some. Of about 71,000 clones listed, around nine tenths are singletons. Sequenced material: peripheral blood, taken in the third trimester of pregnancy. The receptor source for this set is a female donor with multiple sclerosis, enrolled in a pregnancy study.

The gene calls are TRBV5-4 and TRBJ2-6, with TRBD1 matching over 10 bases. The CDR3 totals 16 residues. Losses at the gene ends were 4 bases for V and 1 base for J; bases not matched to a gene: 2. Germline V gives CDR1 SGHNT, CDR2 YYREEE (reference sequence). The DNA for the CDR3 is TGTGCCAGCAGCAAGGGACAGGGGTCTGGGGCCAACGTCCTGACTTTC. Residues: CASSKGQGSGANVLTF.

A remark on this clone: The sample carries other DNA sequences with the same CDR3. J is TRBJ2-1 and V is TRBV11-2, with a possible D match to TRBD2 (5 bases). Germline CDR1 is SGHAT and CDR2 is FQNNGV. This CDR3 spans 13 amino acids. V was trimmed by 1 base and J by 7 bases, leaving 8 bases between them. This CDR3 reads CASSLVEGNEQFF. CDR3 nucleotide sequence: TGTGCCAGCAGCTTAGTAGAGGGAAATGAGCAGTTCTTC. Full variable domain (rest looked up from reference TRBV11-2 and TRBJ2-1): EAGVAQSPRYKIIEKRQSVAFWCNPISGHATLYWYQQILGQGPKLLIQFQNNGVVDDSQLPKDRFSAERLKGVDSTLKIQPAKLEDSAVYLCASSLVEGNEQFFGPGTRLTVL.

The V and J genes are TRBV6-5 and TRBJ2-7; the D gene is possibly TRBD1 (6 bases). V was pared by 0 bases and J by 3 bases, with 15 bases between. Per the germline V gene, CDR1 is MNHEY and CDR2 is SVGAGI. The CDR3 runs to 16 residues. CDR3 in amino acids: CASSYSGAQVGYEQYF. The DNA for the CDR3 is TGTGCCAGCAGTTACTCGGGGGCTCAAGTCGGCTACGAGCAGTACTTC.

The rearrangement joins TRBV5-6 to TRBJ2-5; D remains unclear. The CDR3 has 11 residues. Germline assignment: CDR1 SGHDT and CDR2 YYEEEE. V was pared by 3 bases and J by 2 bases, with 2 bases between. CDR3 amino acids: CASSSQETQYF. The CDR3, as DNA: TGTGCCAGCAGCTCTCAAGAGACCCAGTACTTC.

This rearrangement joins TRBV28 to TRBJ2-1, with 11 bases that match TRBD2. The CDR3 spans 15 residues. With V trimmed by 6 bases and J by 6 bases, 7 bases remained unmatched. In germline, CDR1 is MDHEN, CDR2 SYDVKM. This chain's CDR3 is CASRIAGGTLNEQFF. The CDR3 DNA follows: TGTGCCAGCAGGATAGCGGGAGGGACTCTCAATGAGCAGTTCTTC.

The gene calls are TRBV10-1 and TRBJ2-3, with TRBD1 identical over 10 bases. The junction had 3 bases not matched to a gene; V was cut back by 5 bases and J by 4 bases. The CDR3 is 14 residues long. The germline V gene has CDR1 WNHNN and CDR2 SYGVQD (reference sequence). The CDR3 DNA reads as TGCGCCAGCAGTCCCGGACAGGGGGCAGATACGCAGTATTTT. Translated: CASSPGQGADTQYF.

This chain joins TRBV30 and TRBJ1-4; 7 bases are shared with TRBD1. The trim removed 5 bases at V and 4 bases at J, leaving 4 bases unmatched. Germline V gene data show CDR1 as GTSNPN and CDR2 as SVGIG (reference sequence). This CDR3 region has 13 residues. This chain's CDR3 is CAWGGQNNEKLFF. As DNA, the CDR3 is TGTGCCTGGGGGGGACAGAATAATGAAAAACTGTTTTTT.

This clone was picked up a small number of times. The chain couples TRBV2 to TRBJ2-7; TRBD1 might be the D (5 bases). CDR1 is SNHLY, CDR2 FYNNEI, per germline. V lost 6 bases and J lost 3, with 15 bases in between. This CDR3 spans 14 amino acids. CDR3 in DNA: TGTGCCAGCAGCCCAAGACAGAGATTCTACGAGCAGTACTTC. Translating gives CASSPRQRFYEQYF.

The chain carries TRBV5-6 and TRBJ1-2; D is unclear. The CDR3 length is 15 residues. Germline V lookup: CDR1 SGHDT, CDR2 YYEEEE. V lost 1 base, J lost 0 bases, and 10 bases lay in between. The chain's CDR3 is CASSLFSGSNYGYTF. CDR3 DNA: TGTGCCAGCAGCTTGTTTAGCGGTTCTAACTATGGCTACACCTTC.

The genes are TRBV30 and TRBJ2-7, with 9 bases that match TRBD1. Per germline, CDR1 GTSNPN and CDR2 SVGIG (reference sequence). V lost 7 bases, J lost 2 bases, and 3 bases stayed unmatched. The CDR3 runs to 12 residues. The CDR3: CAYHRGPYEQYF. Written as DNA, the CDR3 is TGTGCCTACCACAGGGGGCCCTACGAGCAGTACTTC.

The rearrangement links TRBV7-6 to TRBJ1-1, with D possibly TRBD1 on 5 matching bases. Trimming shortened V by 5 bases and J by 0 bases, and 10 bases separated the two germline ends. Germline CDR1 and CDR2: SGHVS and FNYEAQ. The CDR3 covers 14 residues. The CDR3 DNA reads as TGTGCCAGCAGCCCGACAGCGCTGAACACTGAAGCTTTCTTT. This translates into CASSPTALNTEAFF.

This chain joins TRBV11-2 and TRBJ2-7; D call uncertain. V was pared by 5 bases and J by 0 bases, with 14 bases between. Germline values: CDR1 SGHAT, CDR2 FQNNGV. The CDR3 contains 15 residues. DNA of the CDR3: TGTGCCAGCAGCACCTCCAGCGCGAACTCCTACGAGCAGTACTTC. This codes for CASSTSSANSYEQYF. The full variable domain, completed using reference TRBV11-2 and TRBJ2-7, is EAGVAQSPRYKIIEKRQSVAFWCNPISGHATLYWYQQILGQGPKLLIQFQNNGVVDDSQLPKDRFSAERLKGVDSTLKIQPAKLEDSAVYLCASSTSSANSYEQYFGPGTRLTVT.

This sequence joins TRBV30 and TRBJ1-5; D might be TRBD1 (5 bases). Trimming removed 2 bases from V and 5 bases from J, with 13 bases in between. This CDR3 region has 14 residues. Germline lookup yields CDR1 GTSNPN and CDR2 SVGIG (reference sequence). CDR3 amino acids: CAWSLTDRDQPQHF. CDR3 in DNA: TGTGCCTGGAGTCTCACTGACAGAGATCAGCCCCAGCATTTT.

The chain recombines TRBV2 with TRBJ2-5, with D possibly TRBD2 on 5 matching bases. There are 13 residues in the CDR3. Germline assignment: CDR1 SNHLY and CDR2 FYNNEI. Trimming took off 8 bases at V and 5 bases at J, with 15 bases between the two ends. The CDR3 loop reads CASGVRGLETQYF. For the CDR3, the DNA is TGTGCCAGCGGGGTCAGAGGGTTGGAGACCCAGTACTTC.

This clone was counted once. CDR3 bases: TGTGCCAGCAGCCCCCGAGAGTTCTTGTCACCCCTCCACTTT. This sequence encodes CASSPREFLSPLHF. This sequence joins TRBV2 and TRBJ1-6; D not certain. This CDR3 contains 14 residues. V was pared by 6 bases and J by 10 bases, with 16 bases between. Germline-derived CDR1 and CDR2 are SNHLY and FYNNEI.

The count of this clone is one. The chain carries TRBV10-3 and TRBJ1-2; D gene unclear. V dropped 0 bases and J dropped 7 bases, with 18 bases sitting between them. Germline CDR1 reads ENHRY; CDR2 reads SYGVKD. CDR3 length: 16 residues. CDR3 amino acids: CAISESTTVPFLGYTF. CDR3 nucleotide sequence: TGTGCCATCAGTGAGTCGACTACGGTTCCTTTCCTTGGCTACACCTTC.

The chain combines TRBV6-1 with TRBJ1-4; no firm D call. The germline gives CDR1 MNHNS, CDR2 SASEGT. This CDR3 has 16 residues. Trimming stripped 3 bases from V and 11 bases from J, with 22 bases between. The CDR3 is CASSDDNLIGIWKLFF. The CDR3 DNA is TGTGCCAGCAGTGACGACAACTTAATCGGGATATGGAAACTGTTTTTT.

The gene calls are TRBV7-9 and TRBJ2-7; D unresolved. V lost 4 bases and J lost 0, with 7 bases in between. From germline, CDR1 is SEHNR and CDR2 FQNEAQ (reference sequence). This CDR3 spans 13 amino acids. For the CDR3, the DNA is TGTGCCAGCAGCTCGCCTAGCTCCTACGAGCAGTACTTC. Protein product: CASSSPSSYEQYF.

The sample holds one count of this clone. This chain links TRBV28 with TRBJ2-7; TRBD1 matches 7 bases. The CDR3 is 15 residues long. The germline V gene has CDR1 MDHEN and CDR2 SYDVKM. After removal of 5 bases from V and 3 bases from J, the junction contained 10 bases not matched to a gene. The CDR3 protein is CASSPPGTALYEQYF. The CDR3 region has the DNA TGTGCCAGCAGTCCTCCCGGGACAGCGCTCTACGAGCAGTACTTC.

The chain combines TRBV6-6 with TRBJ2-3; no definite D call. Germline V gene lookup returns CDR1 MNHNY and CDR2 SVGAGI (reference sequence). The V end lost 4 bases, the J end lost 0 bases, and 11 bases lay between the germline ends. This CDR3 contains 15 residues. Here the CDR3 DNA reads TGTGCCAGCAGTTGGAGATTAGGTAGCACAGATACGCAGTATTTT. Translation gives CASSWRLGSTDTQYF.

This chain links TRBV27 with TRBJ1-1; the D gene is possibly TRBD1 (6 bases). Germline V gene sequence: CDR1 MNHEY, CDR2 SMNVEV (reference sequence). The CDR3 covers 14 residues. Trimming took off 5 bases at V and 3 bases at J, with 13 bases between the two ends. The CDR3 sequence is CASSAGVVYTEAFF. The CDR3 DNA reads TGTGCCAGCAGTGCAGGGGTCGTGTACACTGAAGCTTTCTTT.